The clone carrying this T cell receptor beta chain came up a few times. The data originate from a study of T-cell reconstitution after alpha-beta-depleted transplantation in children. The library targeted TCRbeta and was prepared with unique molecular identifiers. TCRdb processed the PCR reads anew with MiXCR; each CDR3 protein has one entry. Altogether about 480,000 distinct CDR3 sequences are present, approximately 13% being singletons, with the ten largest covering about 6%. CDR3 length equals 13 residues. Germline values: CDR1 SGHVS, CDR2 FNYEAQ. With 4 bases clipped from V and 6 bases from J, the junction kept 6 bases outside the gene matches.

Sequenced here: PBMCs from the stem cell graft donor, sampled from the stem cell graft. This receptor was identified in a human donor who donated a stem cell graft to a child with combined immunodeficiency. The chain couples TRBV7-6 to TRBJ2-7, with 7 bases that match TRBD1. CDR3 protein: CASSSTGTPEQYF. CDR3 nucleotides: TGTGCCAGCAGCTCGACAGGGACCCCCGAGCAGTACTTC.